The rows below give T cell receptor beta chains drawn from one sample of a study of T cell responses to AZD1222 COVID-19 vaccine. Method: immunoSEQ multiplex PCR; TCRdb's copy keeps in-frame clones and lacks some. The sample holds under 200,000 clones, over 85% seen once. Sample: peripheral blood, taken on day 0 of AZD1222 vaccination. These receptors came from an adult in good health. CDR3s include the opening cysteine and the closing phenylalanine or tryptophan. The D gene is left open where the match is weak. Clone size is shown for a subset of rows, as once, few, many or a class of expanded clone.

clone size	CDR3 length	V gene	D gene	J gene	CDR3 DNA	CDR3 protein
once	15	TRBV5-4	-	TRBJ1-2	TGTGCCAGCAGCTTTCGAAGCGAACTTTCCTATGGCTACACCTTC	CASSFRSELSYGYTF
-	13	TRBV5-1	-	TRBJ1-5	TGCGCCAGCAGCTTAACTTACAATCAGCCCCAGCATTTT	CASSLTYNQPQHF
-	17	TRBV7-2	TRBD1	TRBJ2-2	TGTGCCAGCAGCTTAGTGACCGGGACAGGGAACACCGGGGAGCTGTTTTTT	CASSLVTGTGNTGELFF
-	17	TRBV18	-	TRBJ2-7	TGTGCCAGCTCACCGGATCATGGACAGCCGAATCCCTACGAGCAGTACTTC	CASSPDHGQPNPYEQYF
-	15	TRBV2	-	TRBJ1-5	TGTGCCAGCAGAGCGGAATCAGGGGAAAGTCAGCCCCAGCATTTT	CASRAESGESQPQHF
-	13	TRBV12-3/TRBV12-4	TRBD1	TRBJ1-1	TGTGCCAGCATTGACAGGGGGAACACTGAAGCTTTCTTT	CASIDRGNTEAFF
-	16	TRBV5-1	TRBD1	TRBJ1-4	TGCGCCAGCAGCACCGGACAGGGGGCTGGTAATGAAAAACTGTTTTTT	CASSTGQGAGNEKLFF
-	13	TRBV6-5	TRBD1	TRBJ1-2	TGTGCCAGCAGGCTGACAGGGAACTATGGCTACACCTTC	CASRLTGNYGYTF
once	12	TRBV2	-	TRBJ1-5	TGTGCCAGCAGTGACAGTTCCCAGCCCCAGCATTTT	CASSDSSQPQHF
once	14	TRBV5-1	-	TRBJ1-2	TGCGCCAGCAGCTCTAACAGGCCCTTAGAGGGCTACACCTTC	CASSSNRPLEGYTF
-	16	TRBV27	-	TRBJ2-7	TGTGCCAGCAGTTCCTCTACGGCCTACGTTACGCGCGAGCAGTACTTC	CASSSSTAYVTREQYF
-	14	TRBV4-1	-	TRBJ1-6	TGCGCCAGTAGCAGGCCACGACAGAATTCACCCCTCCACTTT	CASSRPRQNSPLHF
-	15	TRBV7-3	TRBD2	TRBJ2-7	TGTGCCAGCAGCTTGACTAGCGGGGCTCCCTACGAGCAGTACTTC	CASSLTSGAPYEQYF
-	17	TRBV6-1	-	TRBJ1-1	TGTGCCAGCAGTGGGGGTTCAACAGGAACTAGAGGAACTGAAGCTTTCTTT	CASSGGSTGTRGTEAFF
-	15	TRBV7-6	-	TRBJ2-7	TGTGCCAGCAGCTTAGGTCCCGGACAGAGCTACGAGCAGTACTTC	CASSLGPGQSYEQYF
-	15	TRBV5-5	-	TRBJ1-3	TGTGCCAGCAGCTTGGTGGGTACCTCTGGAAACACCATATATTTT	CASSLVGTSGNTIYF
-	14	TRBV30	-	TRBJ1-1	TGTGCCTGGATTCGAACGGACGCGGGTTCTGAAGCTTTCTTT	CAWIRTDAGSEAFF
-	14	TRBV3-1/TRBV3-2	-	TRBJ1-4	TGTGCCAGCAGCTACCGGGCCGGGGATGAAAAACTGTTTTTT	CASSYRAGDEKLFF
-	14	TRBV9	-	TRBJ2-7	TGTGCCAGCAGCGTCGGACCGAGCCCCTACGAGCAGTACTTC	CASSVGPSPYEQYF
-	12	TRBV7-9	-	TRBJ1-5	TGTGCCAGCAGGTATAGCAATCAGCCCCAGCATTTT	CASRYSNQPQHF
few	15	TRBV11-2	TRBD2	TRBJ2-1	TGTGCCAGCAGCCACCATAGCGGGAGGGCGGATGAGCAGTTCTTC	CASSHHSGRADEQFF
-	13	TRBV2	-	TRBJ1-1	TGTGCCAGTTCCCAGGGTCTGAACACTGAAGCTTTCTTT	CASSQGLNTEAFF
-	13	TRBV10-1	-	TRBJ1-1	TGCGCCAGCAGTGACGGTGCGGGGGCTGAAGCTTTCTTT	CASSDGAGAEAFF
-	17	TRBV18	TRBD1	TRBJ2-7	TGTGCCAGCTCCTCTCCTCGGACGGGACAGGGGGACTACGAGCAGTACTTC	CASSSPRTGQGDYEQYF
once	14	TRBV30	-	TRBJ1-1	TGTGCCTGGAGTCCCGGGGCGGGGATGGGTGAAGCTTTCTTT	CAWSPGAGMGEAFF
-	18	TRBV5-1	TRBD2	TRBJ2-1	TGCGCCAGCAGCTTGGCGCTGGCGGGAGGGCCGCTTGGCAATGAGCAGTTCTTC	CASSLALAGGPLGNEQFF
-	13	TRBV5-1	-	TRBJ2-7	TGCGCCAGCAGCCGGCAGGATTCATACGAGCAGTACTTC	CASSRQDSYEQYF
-	13	TRBV9	-	TRBJ2-1	TGTGCCAGCAGCGCCGGGGTAGGTTTAGGGCAGTTCTTC	CASSAGVGLGQFF
-	14	TRBV10-3	-	TRBJ2-7	TGTGCCATCAGTCCCAGGGACGTTTCCTACGAGCAGTACTTC	CAISPRDVSYEQYF
-	16	TRBV4-2	-	TRBJ2-6	TGTGCCAGCAGCCATAACCCTACGGCTGGGGCCAACGTCCTGACTTTC	CASSHNPTAGANVLTF
once	13	TRBV11-2	-	TRBJ2-2	TGTGCCAGCAGCTGGGGCCCGGGCGGGGAGCTGTTTTTT	CASSWGPGGELFF
-	13	TRBV6-5	-	TRBJ1-2	TGTGCCAGCAGTTACTCTGACAGGAATGGCTACACCTTC	CASSYSDRNGYTF
-	16	TRBV9	-	TRBJ1-2	TGTGCCAGCAGCACACGGGGCCGGGGCGGCGGCTATGGCTACACCTTC	CASSTRGRGGGYGYTF
-	17	TRBV4-3	TRBD2	TRBJ2-7	TGCGCCAGCAGCCAACAAATAGCGGGGGGCAGCTCCTACGAGCAGTACTTC	CASSQQIAGGSSYEQYF
-	13	TRBV7-8	-	TRBJ2-5	TGTGCCAGCAGCTTAGCCCGGGCGGAGACCCAGTACTTC	CASSLARAETQYF
-	13	TRBV30	-	TRBJ2-1	TGTGCCTGGAGTACACCGAACGGACAGAAGCAGTTCTTC	CAWSTPNGQKQFF
-	15	TRBV5-5	TRBD1	TRBJ2-7	TGTGCCAGCAGCCTCCGGACAGGAGACTCCTACGAGCAGTACTTC	CASSLRTGDSYEQYF
-	11	TRBV9	-	TRBJ1-2	TGTGCCAGCAGCGCCCTACGGGACCTCAACTTC	CASSALRDLNF
-	13	TRBV7-2	-	TRBJ1-2	TGTGCCAGCACCAACAGGTGGGCCCCCGGCTACACCTTC	CASTNRWAPGYTF
-	14	TRBV5-5	-	TRBJ1-6	TGTGCCAGCAGCTTGGGTACCACCGTCTCACCCCTCCACTTT	CASSLGTTVSPLHF
-	14	TRBV28	-	TRBJ2-5	TGTGCCAGCAGTTTGAGGAAGGGGACAGAGACCCAGTACTTC	CASSLRKGTETQYF
-	14	TRBV4-3	-	TRBJ2-5	TGCGCCAGCAGCCCCCGTTTAACCCAAGAGACCCAGTACTTC	CASSPRLTQETQYF
-	14	TRBV7-9	-	TRBJ2-5	TGTGCCAGCAGCTTCGTCGCGGAACAAGAGACCCAGTACTTC	CASSFVAEQETQYF
once	16	TRBV4-2	TRBD2	TRBJ2-7	TGTGCCAGCAGCGAGGGACTAGCGGGGGACTACTACGAGCAGTACTTC	CASSEGLAGDYYEQYF
-	11	TRBV10-1	TRBD1	TRBJ2-7	TGCGCCAGCAGTCAGGGGGCCGAGCAGTACTTC	CASSQGAEQYF
-	16	TRBV19	TRBD1	TRBJ2-7	TGTGCCAGTAGTATAGGGACCGGGACAGGGACTCGGGAGCAGTACTTC	CASSIGTGTGTREQYF
once	16	TRBV15	TRBD1	TRBJ1-1	TGTGCCACCAGCAGACTCTTGGGACAGGGGAACACTGAAGCTTTCTTT	CATSRLLGQGNTEAFF
-	14	TRBV18	TRBD1	TRBJ2-7	TGTGCCAGCTCAGGGGGACAGGGATCCTACGAGCAGTACTTC	CASSGGQGSYEQYF
-	12	TRBV30	-	TRBJ1-4	TGTGCCTGGAGTAAGAGTTATGAAAAACTGTTTTTT	CAWSKSYEKLFF
few	16	TRBV3-1/TRBV3-2	-	TRBJ2-2	TGTGCCAGCAGCCAAGGTCTTCCGGGAGTAGCAGGGGAGCTGTTTTTT	CASSQGLPGVAGELFF
-	17	TRBV21-1	-	TRBJ2-2	TGTGCCAGCAGCAAAGAAACCCCCGGCGGGATTAGTGGGGAGCTGTTTTTT	CASSKETPGGISGELFF
-	13	TRBV6-6	-	TRBJ2-2	TGTGCCAGCAGTTTTCAGGGTAGCGGGGAGCTGTTTTTT	CASSFQGSGELFF